Presented here are 12 T cell receptor beta chains from one specimen sequenced in a study of T cell clusters in autoimmune cytopenias. One tube held mixed TRB-A and TRB-B primer pools for touch-down PCR. From its re-call of the multiplex PCR reads, TCRdb lists each CDR3 protein once, without DNA. This repertoire includes 6,000 to 9,000 distinct CDR3 sequences. TRB amplification used approximately 250 ng of peripheral blood genomic DNA. These data were also reused for a study on T cell repertoires in aging, cancer and after chemotherapy.

Sequenced: peripheral blood. These receptors all come from a human donor in good health.

The gene calls are TRBV30 and TRBJ1-2; TCRdb returns TRBD1, unconfirmable since there is no DNA. This CDR3 has 13 residues. Germline CDR1 and CDR2: GTSNPN and SVGIG (reference sequence). The CDR3 is CACVGGANYGYTF. Based on the CDR3 plus reference TRBV30 and TRBJ1-2, the full variable domain is SQTIHQWPATLVQPVGSPLSLECTVEGTSNPNLYWYRQAAGRGLQLLFYSVGIGQISSEVPQNLSASRPQDRQFILSSKKLLLSDSGFYLCACVGGANYGYTFGSGTRLTVV.

The chain's CDR3 is CATSDYRVLQGTGELFF. V and J are TRBV24-1 and TRBJ2-2; TCRdb picks TRBD1, but there is no DNA to check that call. This CDR3 is built from 17 residues. Looked up from germline, CDR1 is KGHDR and CDR2 is SFDVKD.

The chain employs TRBV10-3 and TRBJ2-5; absent DNA, TCRdb's TRBD1 call cannot be checked. The germline gives CDR1 ENHRY, CDR2 SYGVKD. There are 14 residues in the CDR3. CDR3 sequence: CAISAGPLRGTQYF.

This rearrangement joins TRBV7-6 to TRBJ2-2; TCRdb calls TRBD1, which cannot be checked without DNA. Germline V gene sequence: CDR1 SGHVS, CDR2 FNYEAQ. The CDR3 consists of 16 residues. The CDR3 is CASSSLGAEMTGELFF.

The genes are TRBV24-1 and TRBJ1-4; TCRdb indicates TRBD1, and absent DNA this call remains unverified. The germline V gene has CDR1 KGHDR and CDR2 SFDVKD. The CDR3 runs to 13 residues. The CDR3 sequence: CAIYRDEDEKLFF.

Considering frequency, this clonotype is medium-sized. The chain has TRBV29-1 and TRBJ2-3; no DNA is available, so the TRBD1 call from TCRdb remains unchecked. The CDR3 is made up of 14 amino acids. CDR1 SQVTM and CDR2 ANQGSEA come from the germline V gene. CDR3 residues: CSVEPGARTDTQYF.

This rearrangement joins TRBV6-1 to TRBJ2-3; TCRdb reports TRBD2, a call that lacks DNA to check it against. Germline lookup yields CDR1 MNHNS and CDR2 SASEGT. CDR3 size: 15 residues. CDR3 protein: CASSRTSGSPDTQYF.

The chain combines TRBV12-3 or TRBV12-4 with TRBJ2-7; checking the TCRdb D call of TRBD2 is not possible without DNA. There are 13 residues in the CDR3. The CDR3 region is CASSYWAGTEQYF.

The CDR3 protein is CASSHNRGGLGSYNEQFF. The rearrangement joins TRBV5-1 to TRBJ2-1. The CDR3 sequence is 18 residues long. From germline, CDR1 is SGHRS and CDR2 YFSETQ.

This clonotype is identified as medium-sized from frequency. The chain combines TRBV11-1 with TRBJ2-4; TCRdb picks TRBD2, but there is no DNA to check that call. Germline values: CDR1 SGHAT, CDR2 FQDESV (reference sequence). This CDR3 contains 13 residues. Here the CDR3 reads CASSWDEKNIQYF.

The chain combines TRBV11-2 with TRBJ2-3; the D call from TCRdb, TRBD1, cannot be confirmed without DNA. Germline CDR1 SGHAT, CDR2 FQNNGV. This CDR3 has 15 amino acids. The chain's CDR3 is CASSLGWGGKDTQYF. Using reference TRBV11-2 and TRBJ2-3 for the parts outside the CDR3, the full variable domain is EAGVAQSPRYKIIEKRQSVAFWCNPISGHATLYWYQQILGQGPKLLIQFQNNGVVDDSQLPKDRFSAERLKGVDSTLKIQPAKLEDSAVYLCASSLGWGGKDTQYFGPGTRLTVL.

This clonotype shows up as medium-sized by frequency. The J gene is TRBJ2-7, the V gene TRBV6-5; TCRdb picks TRBD1, but there is no DNA to check that call. Germline loops: CDR1 MNHEY, CDR2 SVGAGI. The CDR3 loop spans 14 amino acids. The CDR3 sequence: CASSADRFSYEQYF.